The T cell receptor beta chain under discussion was sequenced for a study of early T cells in non-severe SARS-CoV-2 infection. The CDR3 spans 18 residues. The germline V and J ends were trimmed by 0 bases and 1 base, with 16 bases remaining between them. Per the germline V gene, CDR1 is WNHNN and CDR2 is SYGVQD (reference sequence). This clonotype was counted at least ten times. TCRdb re-analysed the 5' RACE reads in MiXCR, keeping a single row per CDR3 protein. The repertoire holds 50,000 to 75,000 distinct CDR3 sequences, 8% to 9% seen once, with around 15% in the top ten. The starting material was whole blood, obtained at baseline. This sequence originates from an adult who was a healthcare worker with PCR-confirmed SARS-CoV-2 infection or an uninfected control (not recorded which). The rearrangement uses TRBV10-1 and TRBJ2-1; TRBD2 might be the D (6 bases). The CDR3 loop reads CASSESGGGTDSYNEQFF. The CDR3 bases are TGCGCCAGCAGTGAGTCGGGTGGGGGGACCGATTCCTACAATGAGCAGTTCTTC.